This T cell receptor beta chain was obtained from a study of PD-1 blockade in classical Hodgkin lymphoma. The V and J ends lost 7 bases and 9 bases respectively, with 13 bases between them. Looked up from germline, CDR1 is SEHNR and CDR2 is FQNEAQ (reference sequence). The CDR3 has 12 amino acids. This table comes from immunoSEQ multiplex PCR, and its TCRdb copy is limited to in-frame clones, with some not included. The profile shows tens of thousands of clones, about 88% of them singletons. No patient escaped relapse after autologous stem cell transplantation, and brentuximab vedotin exposure varied. Relapsed/refractory classical Hodgkin lymphoma patients had complete, partial or progressive responses.

This rearrangement joins TRBV7-9 to TRBJ2-1; D uncertain. The source is a human donor with classical Hodgkin lymphoma. The sample was peripheral blood mononuclear cells (PBMCs), taken before the second cycle of nivolumab. This CDR3 reads CASNASPIEQFF. The CDR3 DNA is TGTGCCAGCAACGCCAGCCCCATTGAGCAGTTCTTC.